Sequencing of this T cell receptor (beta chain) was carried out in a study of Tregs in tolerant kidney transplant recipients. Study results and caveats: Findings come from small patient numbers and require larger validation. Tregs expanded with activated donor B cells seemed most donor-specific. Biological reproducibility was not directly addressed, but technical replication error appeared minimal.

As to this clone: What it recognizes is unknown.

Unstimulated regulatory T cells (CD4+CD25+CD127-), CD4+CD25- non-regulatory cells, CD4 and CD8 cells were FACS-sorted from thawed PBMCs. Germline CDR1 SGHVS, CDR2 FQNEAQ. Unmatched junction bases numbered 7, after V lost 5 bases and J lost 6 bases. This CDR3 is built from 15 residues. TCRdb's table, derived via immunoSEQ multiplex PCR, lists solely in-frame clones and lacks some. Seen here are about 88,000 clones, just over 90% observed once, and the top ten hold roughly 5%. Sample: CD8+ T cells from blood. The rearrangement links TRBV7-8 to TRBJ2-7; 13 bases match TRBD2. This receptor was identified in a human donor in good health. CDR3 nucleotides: TGTGCCAGCAGCGTTACGACTAGCGGGAGGCTCGAGCAGTACTTC. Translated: CASSVTTSGRLEQYF.